These 16 T cell receptor beta chains were sequenced from one sample in a study of human T cells and chemical hapten exposure. TCRdb ran MiXCR on the RACE reads and lists one entry per CDR3 protein. This sample has fewer than 100,000 distinct CDR3 sequences, with around 11% found just once. Time point in this sample: patch test 1, 2 weeks after DPC sensitization. Described treatment: therapeutic diphenylcyclopropenone sensitization with weekly scalp DPC. The sample here was whole blood, taken in connection with sensitization to the hapten diphenylcyclopropenone (DPC). Source of these receptors: a woman between 40 and 50 years old with alopecia areata. Some clones in this sample may be carry-over from other donors' samples.

This clonotype was seen at least ten times. The chain couples TRBV6-1 to TRBJ2-1, with D tentatively TRBD1 (5 bases). V gave up 7 bases and J gave up 7 bases, with 23 bases separating them. Per germline, CDR1 MNHNS and CDR2 SASEGT. The length of the CDR3 is 16 residues. The CDR3 DNA follows: TGTGCCAGCAAGACCTACGCCCGACAGTGGATGAATGAGCAGTTCTTC. Amino acids: CASKTYARQWMNEQFF.

The chain links TRBV9 to TRBJ2-1, with D perhaps matching TRBD1 (5 bases). Germline assignment: CDR1 SGDLS and CDR2 YYNGEE. Trimming stripped 4 bases from V and 0 bases from J, with 14 bases between. The CDR3 contains 16 residues. The CDR3 DNA follows: TGTGCCAGCAGCCCGCGTGGGGCCAGCTCCTACAATGAGCAGTTCTTC. This codes for CASSPRGASSYNEQFF.

This sequence joins TRBV7-2 and TRBJ2-7, with D unresolved. CDR1 SGHTA and CDR2 FQGNSA come from the germline V gene. The V gene lost 1 base and the J gene lost 2 bases, with 9 bases spanning the gap. This CDR3 comprises 14 residues. CDR3 protein: CASSLVGPTYEQYF. Here the CDR3 DNA reads TGTGCCAGCAGCTTAGTCGGACCCACCTACGAGCAGTACTTC. The entire variable domain, with the rest obtained from reference TRBV7-2 and TRBJ2-7, is as follows: GAGVSQSPSNKVTEKGKDVELRCDPISGHTALYWYRQSLGQGLEFLIYFQGNSAPDKSGLPSDRFSAERTGGSVSTLTIQRTQQEDSAVYLCASSLVGPTYEQYFGPGTRLTVT.

This clonotype was observed a few times. The gene calls are TRBV3-1 and TRBJ1-5; D is unresolved. V gave up 1 base and J gave up 4 bases, with 14 bases separating them. Per germline, CDR1 LGHDT and CDR2 YNNKEL (reference sequence). This CDR3 is 16 amino acids long. This CDR3 reads CASSQGSVATNQPQHF. CDR3 sequence (DNA): TGTGCCAGCAGCCAAGGGAGTGTGGCTACTAATCAGCCCCAGCATTTT. The full variable domain, with the rest looked up from reference TRBV3-1 and TRBJ1-5, is DTAVSQTPKYLVTQMGNDKSIKCEQNLGHDTMYWYKQDSKKFLKIMFSYNNKELIINETVPNRFSPKSPDKAHLNLHINSLELGDSAVYFCASSQGSVATNQPQHFGDGTRLSIL.

A few counts support this clonotype. J is TRBJ2-2 and V is TRBV5-4; TRBD1 agrees at 11 bases. The germline V gene has CDR1 SGHNT and CDR2 YYREEE (reference sequence). The trim removed 4 bases at V and 5 bases at J, leaving 7 bases unmatched. CDR3 length: 16 amino acids. CDR3 coding DNA: TGTGCCAGCAGCACTTTGGACAGGGGGCGGACCGGGGAGCTGTTTTTT. Protein sequence: CASSTLDRGRTGELFF.

The CDR3 protein is CASSPPSRAGELFF. The CDR3 nucleotides read TGTGCCAGCAGCCCTCCATCGAGAGCCGGGGAGCTGTTTTTT. The V gene is TRBV11-2, the J gene TRBJ2-2; D gene ambiguous. The CDR3 runs to 14 residues. Germline V gene sequence: CDR1 SGHAT, CDR2 FQNNGV. Trimming took off 5 bases at V and 6 bases at J, with 13 bases between the two ends.

This clonotype has more than one count but fewer than ten. V usage is TRBV29-1 and J usage is TRBJ2-2; either TRBD1 or TRBD2 may supply D (5 bases each). The V end lost 6 bases, the J end lost 5 bases, and 19 bases lay between the germline ends. From germline, CDR1 is SQVTM and CDR2 ANQGSEA. The CDR3 runs to 15 residues. CDR3 region: CSVAGTLSGTGELFF. CDR3 DNA: TGCAGCGTGGCCGGGACGCTCTCCGGGACCGGGGAGCTGTTTTTT.

This clonotype has just a few counts. The rearrangement joins TRBV6-5 to TRBJ1-1, with TRBD1 as a possible D gene (5 bases). The germline V gene encodes CDR1 MNHEY and CDR2 SVGAGI. The CDR3 has 13 amino acids. V was cut by 7 bases and J by 4 bases, with 13 bases left in between. In DNA form, the CDR3 reads TGTGCCAGCATTAACGAGGGGAGCACTGAAGCTTTCTTT. Translated: CASINEGSTEAFF.

The table lists this clonotype with a few counts. The chain uses TRBV7-2 and TRBJ2-1; 7 positions match TRBD2. Per the germline V gene, CDR1 is SGHTA and CDR2 is FQGNSA. The ends lost 3 bases at V and 6 bases at J; junction bases unmatched: 8. The CDR3 consists of 15 residues. CDR3 amino acids: CASSFQTSVANEQFF. CDR3 DNA: TGTGCCAGCAGCTTCCAAACTAGCGTCGCCAATGAGCAGTTCTTC.

Only a few counts were recorded for this clonotype. V gene TRBV7-3 combines with J gene TRBJ2-3; D is possibly TRBD1 (5 bases). Germline V gives CDR1 SGHTA, CDR2 FQGTGA. This CDR3 has 17 amino acids. Trimming took off 0 bases at V and 7 bases at J, with 20 bases between the two ends. CDR3 DNA: TGTGCCAGCAGCTTAACGTCAGGGCCATCAGTGACAAATACGCAGTATTTT. The encoded protein is CASSLTSGPSVTNTQYF.

This clonotype was seen a single time. The V gene is TRBV11-2, the J gene TRBJ2-1, with D perhaps matching TRBD1 (5 bases). The germline V gene encodes CDR1 SGHAT and CDR2 FQNNGV. The CDR3 covers 15 residues. V lost 5 bases and J lost 2, with 13 bases in between. The CDR3, as DNA: TGTGCCAGCAGCACAGAGGACACTCCCTACAATGAGCAGTTCTTC. Its translation: CASSTEDTPYNEQFF.

V and J are TRBV4-3 and TRBJ1-5; the D is unclear. This CDR3 comprises 16 residues. V was shortened by 0 bases and J by 2 bases, with 11 bases between the two germline ends. The germline gives CDR1 LGHNA, CDR2 YSLEER. This CDR3 is CASSQDLLGGNQPQHF. The CDR3 DNA reads as TGCGCCAGCAGCCAAGACTTACTTGGGGGCAATCAGCCCCAGCATTTT.

This clonotype was recorded many times. The gene calls are TRBV19 and TRBJ2-1, with TRBD2 matching over 7 bases. Germline lookup yields CDR1 LNHDA and CDR2 SQIVND (reference sequence). The CDR3 runs 15 residues. Trimming cost V 3 bases and J 5 bases; bases outside gene matches: 7. In nucleotides, the CDR3 is TGTGCCAGTAGTATTTCAGCGGGGAAGCACAATGAGCAGTTCTTC. This translates into CASSISAGKHNEQFF.

The chain recombines TRBV27 with TRBJ2-3, with D possibly matching TRBD1 (5 bases). The CDR3 has 14 amino acids. The germline V gene encodes CDR1 MNHEY and CDR2 SMNVEV (reference sequence). The ends were cut back, 5 bases at V and 2 bases at J, with 11 bases in the middle. The CDR3 DNA sequence: TGTGCCAGCAGTGTCCCAGGGATCACAGATACGCAGTATTTT. Translation: CASSVPGITDTQYF.

Many counts were recorded for this clonotype. CDR3 loop: CASSLRDGYEQYF. CDR3 in DNA: TGTGCCAGTAGTCTGCGGGATGGATACGAGCAGTACTTC. The chain links TRBV19 to TRBJ2-7; perhaps TRBD2 as D (6 bases). The V gene lost 5 bases and the J gene lost 4 bases, with 12 bases spanning the gap. This CDR3 spans 13 amino acids. The germline V gene encodes CDR1 LNHDA and CDR2 SQIVND (reference sequence).

This clonotype was observed a handful of times. The rearrangement links TRBV20-1 to TRBJ2-7; no firm D call. V shed 1 base and J shed 3 bases, with 16 bases lying between them. CDR1 and CDR2 (germline): DFQATT, SNEGSKA (reference sequence). This CDR3 region has 15 residues. In nucleotides, the CDR3 is TGCAGTGCTAGAGCCTCCTCGGGCCGCTACTACGAGCAGTACTTC. Residues: CSARASSGRYYEQYF.